Following are 29 T cell receptor beta chains from one sample sequenced in a study of blood T cells in healthy people across ages. Through a sample-barcoded 5' primer and a J-beta primer mix, a second PCR was run for roughly 6 to 11 cycles. MiXCR was run by TCRdb on the 5' RACE reads, yielding one entry per CDR3 protein. Of some 1.5 million distinct CDR3 sequences listed, roughly 27% are singletons. The sequencing input was blood. The receptors stem from a woman between 25 and 40 years old in good health.

The sample holds many counts of this clonotype. This sequence joins TRBV10-3 and TRBJ2-4; 9 bases are shared with TRBD1. The CDR3 loop spans 13 amino acids. Germline V gives CDR1 ENHRY, CDR2 SYGVKD. V shed 6 bases, J shed 8 bases, and the junction held 5 bases outside the gene matches. This CDR3 is CAISRDREDIQYF. The CDR3 DNA is TGTGCCATCAGCCGGGACAGGGAGGACATTCAGTACTTC.

On this clonotype: A much larger clone is a single base away; this may be a read error. Lacking the conserved final phenylalanine or tryptophan, this CDR3 likely reflects a read error. The gene calls are TRBV28 and TRBJ2-7; perhaps TRBD1 as D (6 bases). Germline CDR1 reads MDHEN; CDR2 reads SYDVKM. V was cut by 6 bases and J by 3 bases, with 12 bases left in between. This CDR3 has 13 residues. As DNA, the CDR3 is TGTGCCAGCAGGGAAACAGGGTACTACGAGCAGTACATC. It yields the protein CASRETGYYEQYI.

The rearrangement links TRBV11-2 to TRBJ2-1; tentative D call: TRBD1 (6 bases). The J call is uncertain, as TRBJ2-7 better fits the DNA end. The CDR3 length is 15 residues. Looked up from germline, CDR1 is SGHAT and CDR2 is FQNNGV. The CDR3, as DNA: TGTGCCAGCAGCTTTATGGGGACAAGAAACAATGAGCAGTACTTC. Its translation is CASSFMGTRNNEQYF.

This chain uses TRBV20-1 with TRBJ2-3; D might be TRBD2 (6 bases). Germline V lookup: CDR1 DFQATT, CDR2 SNEGSKA (reference sequence). Between the trimmed V and J ends, which lost 2 bases and 5 bases, there was a span of 11 bases. This CDR3 is 13 amino acids long. The CDR3 region has the DNA TGCAGTGCTAGATTTTGGGGAGGAGATACGCAGTATTTT. Translation: CSARFWGGDTQYF.

The chain joins TRBV7-3 to TRBJ2-2; D is ambiguous. The CDR3 spans 13 residues. The germline CDR1 and CDR2 sequences are SGHTA and FQGTGA. The V end was cut by 5 bases, the J end by 8 bases, with 12 bases between. The CDR3 DNA reads as TGTGCCAGCAGCCCTTTCTCCCCGGGGGAGCTGTTTTTT. Its translation: CASSPFSPGELFF.

CDR3 amino acids: CSARTGATYEQYF. The CDR3 DNA is TGCAGTGCAAGGACAGGGGCAACCTACGAGCAGTACTTC. The rearrangement uses TRBV20-1 and TRBJ2-7; 9 positions match TRBD1. The trim removed 6 bases at V and 2 bases at J, leaving 5 bases unmatched. The CDR3 has 13 residues. Germline V gives CDR1 DFQATT, CDR2 SNEGSKA (reference sequence).

V and J are TRBV6-2 or TRBV6-3 and TRBJ2-1; D may be TRBD1 or TRBD2 (5 bases each). The CDR3 length is 16 residues. V was shortened by 2 bases and J by 4 bases, with 15 bases between the two germline ends. The germline V gene has CDR1 MNHEY and CDR2 SVGEGT. In DNA, the CDR3 is TGTGCCAGCAGTTACGCACGGGGACCTCTTTACAATGAGCAGTTCTTC. Amino acid sequence: CASSYARGPLYNEQFF.

This chain joins TRBV29-1 and TRBJ2-1; D is possibly TRBD2 (5 bases). The germline V gene has CDR1 SQVTM and CDR2 ANQGSEA. Trimming stripped 6 bases from V and 0 bases from J, with 21 bases between. The CDR3 contains 17 residues. CDR3 amino acids: CSVSPEGALRSYNEQFF. In nucleotides, the CDR3 is TGCAGCGTGAGCCCAGAGGGAGCGCTCCGCTCCTACAATGAGCAGTTCTTC.

This clonotype was recorded a few times. This sequence joins TRBV7-6 and TRBJ2-5; D gene ambiguous. V shed 5 bases and J shed 1 base, with 14 bases lying between them. Germline CDR1 and CDR2: SGHVS and FNYEAQ. This CDR3 is 15 amino acids long. CDR3 DNA: TGTGCCAGCAGCGCCCAGACGGTACCCCAAGAGACCCAGTACTTC. It is translated as CASSAQTVPQETQYF.

The rearrangement joins TRBV7-2 to TRBJ2-1; D gene unclear. Looked up from germline, CDR1 is SGHTA and CDR2 is FQGNSA. This CDR3 has 15 amino acids. The V end was cut by 2 bases, the J end by 1 base, with 9 bases between. This chain's CDR3 is CASSLSWASYNEQFF. CDR3 DNA: TGTGCCAGCAGCTTATCGTGGGCGTCCTACAATGAGCAGTTCTTC.

This clonotype has more than one count but fewer than ten. This chain links TRBV7-9 with TRBJ1-1; no firm D call. The germline V and J ends were trimmed by 2 bases and 1 base, with 11 bases remaining between them. The germline V gene has CDR1 SEHNR and CDR2 FQNEAQ (reference sequence). This CDR3 is 15 amino acids long. The CDR3 sequence: CASSLLGRGNTEAFF. The CDR3 region has the DNA TGTGCCAGCAGCTTACTTGGCCGCGGGAACACTGAAGCTTTCTTT.

With respect to this clonotype: This may stem from a read error, because a much larger clone lies one nucleotide away. The chain recombines TRBV5-1 with TRBJ2-7; 7 positions agree with TRBD2. This CDR3 region has 17 residues. Germline loops: CDR1 SGHRS, CDR2 YFSETQ. The CDR3 bases are TGCGCCAGCAGCCAATCCCGGTCGGGACTAAGCTCCTGCGAGCAGTACTTC. This encodes CASSQSRSGLSSCEQYF.

This rearrangement joins TRBV12-3 or TRBV12-4 to TRBJ1-2; a possible D gene is TRBD1 (6 bases). Trimming removed 6 bases from V and 7 bases from J, with 18 bases in between. This CDR3 has 14 residues. CDR3 DNA: TGTGCCAGCAGCTTCAGCGGGACACAGCGTGGCTACACCTTC. It is translated as CASSFSGTQRGYTF.

This clonotype has more than one count but fewer than ten. The CDR3: CASSFEASGRGEQFF. The CDR3, as DNA: TGTGCCAGCAGTTTCGAGGCTAGCGGGAGGGGAGAGCAGTTCTTC. This chain links TRBV27 with TRBJ2-1; 12 nucleotides line up with TRBD2. CDR1 and CDR2 (germline): MNHEY, SMNVEV (reference sequence). The CDR3 length is 15 residues. Losses at the gene ends were 3 bases for V and 10 bases for J; bases not matched to a gene: 7.

The chain is built from TRBV20-1 and TRBJ1-2; D ambiguous. V dropped 3 bases and J dropped 3 bases, with 17 bases sitting between them. The germline CDR1 and CDR2 sequences are DFQATT and SNEGSKA (reference sequence). CDR3 size: 15 residues. CDR3 DNA sequence: TGCAGTGCTAGTGTCTCTAACCGGGGTCACTATGGCTACACCTTC. It codes for CSASVSNRGHYGYTF.

This clonotype has more than one count but fewer than ten. The CDR3 region is CASKDMKGVADTQYF. The CDR3 region has the DNA TGTGCCAGCAAAGATATGAAAGGGGTCGCAGATACGCAGTATTTT. The V and J genes are TRBV6-5 and TRBJ2-3; D might be TRBD1 (5 bases). Trimming left V 7 bases short and J 4 bases short, with 18 bases between. The CDR3 consists of 15 residues. The germline V gene has CDR1 MNHEY and CDR2 SVGAGI.

For this clonotype: The junction departs from the called germline gene at one end, perhaps through a read error. The rearrangement uses TRBV12-3 or TRBV12-4 and TRBJ2-1; D remains unclear. The CDR3 runs to 15 residues. The CDR3 region is CATLPSVDSYNEQVF. The CDR3 DNA reads as TGTGCCACCTTACCGTCGGTCGACTCCTACAATGAGCAGGTCTTC.

This clonotype came up a few times. The chain couples TRBV7-8 to TRBJ2-1, with D tentatively TRBD1 (5 bases). Germline lookup yields CDR1 SGHVS and CDR2 FQNEAQ. V was shortened by 3 bases and J by 4 bases, with 13 bases between the two germline ends. This CDR3 has 15 amino acids. The CDR3: CASSFAGQQYNEQFF. As DNA, the CDR3 is TGTGCCAGCAGCTTCGCAGGGCAGCAGTACAATGAGCAGTTCTTC.

This chain connects TRBV2 to TRBJ2-4; D is possibly TRBD1 or TRBD2 (5 bases each). V was trimmed by 1 base and J by 1 base, leaving 11 bases between them. CDR1 is SNHLY, CDR2 FYNNEI, per germline. The length of the CDR3 is 16 residues. CDR3 region: CASSEGRGVAKNIQYF. The CDR3 DNA follows: TGTGCCAGCAGTGAAGGGAGAGGGGTCGCCAAAAACATTCAGTACTTC.

Concerning this clonotype itself: This CDR3 fails to terminate in the conserved phenylalanine or tryptophan, so it likely reflects a read error. This rearrangement joins TRBV25-1 to TRBJ1-4; no definite D call. This CDR3 region has 14 residues. Trimming stripped 6 bases from V and 8 bases from J, with 16 bases between. Germline assignment: CDR1 MGHDK and CDR2 SYGVNS. Written as DNA, the CDR3 is TGTGCCAGCAGGGGTGGATGGGATAGGGAAAAACTGTTTTTG. Its translation: CASRGGWDREKLFL.

The chain recombines TRBV23-1 with TRBJ2-4; 11 positions match TRBD2. TRBV23-1 counts as an open reading frame of uncertain function. This CDR3 spans 20 amino acids. Unmatched junction bases numbered 14, after V lost 4 bases and J lost 0 bases. The CDR3 DNA reads as TGCGCCAGCAGTCCCTCGATTCTAGCGGGAGGACCCCTAGCCAAAAACATTCAGTACTTC. Translation: CASSPSILAGGPLAKNIQYF.

This clonotype was seen ten or more times. This rearrangement joins TRBV7-2 to TRBJ2-1, with D possibly TRBD1 on 6 matching bases. The germline V and J ends were trimmed by 6 bases and 6 bases, with 12 bases remaining between them. The CDR3 has 13 amino acids. Germline V gene lookup returns CDR1 SGHTA and CDR2 FQGNSA. CDR3 in amino acids: CASRWGRANEQFF. The CDR3 DNA sequence: TGTGCCAGCAGATGGGGGCGGGCCAATGAGCAGTTCTTC.

The chain joins TRBV7-9 to TRBJ1-1, with a weak D call TRBD1 (6 bases). CDR1 is SEHNR and CDR2 is FQNEAQ in the germline V gene (reference sequence). V was clipped by 1 base and J by 6 bases, with 18 bases between them. The CDR3 consists of 16 residues. CDR3 sequence (DNA): TGTGCCAGCAGCTTAGAAAGGGGGTGGACCGTGGCTGAAGCTTTCTTT. Its protein product is CASSLERGWTVAEAFF.

This clonotype was recorded many times. The chain employs TRBV6-2 or TRBV6-3 and TRBJ1-2; D call uncertain. Per germline, CDR1 MNHEY and CDR2 SVGEGT. With 6 bases removed from V and 4 bases from J, the gap between germline ends came to 6 bases. This CDR3 spans 11 amino acids. CDR3: CASSQTYGYTF. In DNA, the CDR3 is TGTGCCAGCAGCCAGACCTATGGCTACACCTTC.

The genes are TRBV27 and TRBJ1-4; possible D gene TRBD1, 5 bases. Germline CDR1 reads MNHEY; CDR2 reads SMNVEV (reference sequence). The CDR3 loop spans 14 amino acids. Trimming took 2 bases from V and 7 from J, leaving 11 bases between them. CDR3 in amino acids: CASSLQGTGEKLFF. CDR3 sequence (DNA): TGTGCCAGCAGTTTACAGGGCACTGGTGAAAAACTGTTTTTT. Full variable domain (remainder filled in from reference TRBV27 and TRBJ1-4): EAQVTQNPRYLITVTGKKLTVTCSQNMNHEYMSWYRQDPGLGLRQIYYSMNVEVTDKGDVPEGYKVSRKEKRNFPLILESPSPNQTSLYFCASSLQGTGEKLFFGSGTQLSVL.

The chain links TRBV5-1 to TRBJ1-5, with a weak D call TRBD1 (5 bases). The length of the CDR3 is 13 residues. V was trimmed by 3 bases and J by 7 bases, leaving 11 bases between them. The germline gives CDR1 SGHRS, CDR2 YFSETQ. The CDR3 DNA follows: TGCGCCAGCAGCTGGGACGGTAGCCAGCCCCAGCATTTT. Its translation: CASSWDGSQPQHF.

This clonotype was observed a handful of times. DNA of the CDR3: TGTGCCAGCAGGTCTTTAGGTCGCTTAGCGGGCAATGAGCAGTTCTTC. Its protein is CASRSLGRLAGNEQFF. V and J are TRBV2 and TRBJ2-1, with TRBD2 matching over 7 bases. Germline CDR1 is SNHLY and CDR2 is FYNNEI. This CDR3 comprises 16 residues. The V gene end was trimmed by 6 bases and the J gene end by 6 bases; junction bases not matched to a gene: 14.

This clonotype was seen a few times. The chain recombines TRBV11-2 with TRBJ2-3; 7 nucleotides match TRBD2. There are 16 residues in the CDR3. The V gene end was trimmed by 2 bases and the J gene end by 0 bases; junction bases not matched to a gene: 5. CDR1 is SGHAT and CDR2 is FQNNGV in the germline V gene. The chain's CDR3 is CASSLSLRESTDTQYF. The CDR3 DNA reads TGTGCCAGCAGCTTATCCTTGCGGGAGAGCACAGATACGCAGTATTTT.

The rearrangement links TRBV3-1 to TRBJ1-1, with 12 bases that match TRBD1. With 4 bases clipped from V and 5 bases from J, the junction kept 8 bases outside the gene matches. From germline, CDR1 is LGHDT and CDR2 YNNKEL (reference sequence). The CDR3 loop spans 16 amino acids. CDR3 in amino acids: CASSPGTGGARTEAFF. The DNA for the CDR3 is TGTGCCAGCAGCCCCGGGACAGGGGGCGCCCGGACTGAAGCTTTCTTT.